This T cell receptor (beta chain) derives from a study of OX40 agonist ivuxolimab in advanced cancers. About the study: Cancers in dose escalation were hepatocellular, melanoma, renal cell and head and neck. With a range of roughly 20 to 80, age averaged about 58 years, and about 82% were male. Among those treated, three patients had partial responses, one with hepatocellular carcinoma and two with cutaneous melanoma.

Findings and caveats of the study: Both blood CD4+ and CD8+ T cells showed clonal growth by week 6 at 0.1 to 3.0 mg/kg.

This clone was observed a single time. The antigen is undetermined. The assay was immunoSEQ multiplex PCR, and TCRdb's table has in-frame clones only and misses some. The table has tens of thousands of clones, approximately 91% seen once. The clonotype was recovered from an adult with an advanced solid tumor such as melanoma, head and neck, liver or kidney cancer. Sequenced here: CD4+ or CD8+ T cells sorted from blood, sampled in a trial of the OX40 agonist ivuxolimab.

The CDR3 is CASSFAGGNTIYF. CDR3 nucleotides: TGTGCCAGCAGCTTTGCCGGGGGAAACACCATATATTTT. The chain is built from TRBV7-9 and TRBJ1-3; D is uncertain. The CDR3 totals 13 residues. Germline CDR1 SEHNR, CDR2 FQNEAQ (reference sequence). V lost 3 bases and J lost 4, with 7 bases in between.